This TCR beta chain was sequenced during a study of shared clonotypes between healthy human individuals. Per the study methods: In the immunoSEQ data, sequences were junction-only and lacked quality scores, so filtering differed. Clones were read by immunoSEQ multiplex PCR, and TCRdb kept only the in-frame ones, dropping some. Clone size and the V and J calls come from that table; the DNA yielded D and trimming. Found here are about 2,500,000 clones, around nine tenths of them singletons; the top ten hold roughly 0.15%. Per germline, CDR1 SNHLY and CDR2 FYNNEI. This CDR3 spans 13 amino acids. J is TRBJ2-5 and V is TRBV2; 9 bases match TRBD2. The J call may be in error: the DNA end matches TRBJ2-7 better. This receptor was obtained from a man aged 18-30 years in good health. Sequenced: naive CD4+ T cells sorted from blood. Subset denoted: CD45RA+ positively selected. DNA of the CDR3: TGTGCCAGCTCGGGACTAGCTTCCTACGAGCAGTACTTC. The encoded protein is CASSGLASYEQYF.